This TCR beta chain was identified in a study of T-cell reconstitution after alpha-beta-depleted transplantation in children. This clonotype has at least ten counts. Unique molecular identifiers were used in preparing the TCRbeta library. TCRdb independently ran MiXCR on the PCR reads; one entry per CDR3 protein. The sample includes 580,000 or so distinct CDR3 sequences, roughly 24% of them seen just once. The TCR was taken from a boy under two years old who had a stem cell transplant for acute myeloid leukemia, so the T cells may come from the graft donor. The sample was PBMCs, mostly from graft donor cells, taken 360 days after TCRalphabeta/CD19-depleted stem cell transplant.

CDR3 region: CASSPGRNNEQFF. Here the CDR3 DNA reads TGCGCCAGCAGCCCTGGACGAAACAATGAGCAGTTCTTC. The chain uses TRBV5-1 and TRBJ2-1; D remains ambiguous. V was shortened by 4 bases and J by 5 bases, with 10 bases between the two germline ends. CDR3 length: 13 residues. The germline CDR1 and CDR2 sequences are SGHRS and YFSETQ.